This record looks at one TCR beta chain sequence and its context. This sample is drawn from a study of blood T cell repertoires in COVID-19. As for the study in general: Samples came from the United States, Italy and Spain, spanning acute and convalescent COVID-19. From T cells, B-cell-depleted T cells, or PBMCs came the material, which was cDNA or gDNA.

Germline CDR1 LNHDA, CDR2 SQIVND (reference sequence). Trimming shortened V by 5 bases and J by 7 bases, and 14 bases separated the two germline ends. The CDR3 sequence is 14 residues long. Original handling: Reference gene primer amplification in the assay estimated nucleated cell counts. The method was immunoSEQ multiplex PCR; TCRdb's version includes in-frame clones alone and lacks a portion of them. That table is the source of V, J and clone size, and D and trimming were worked out from the DNA. Here the sample spans some 150,000 clones, roughly 84% being singletons. The source is a human donor with acute or convalescent COVID-19. The donor label of this sample is uncertain. The V and J genes are TRBV19 and TRBJ1-4; no firm D call. Sequenced input: peripheral blood. The CDR3 nucleotides are TGTGCCAGTAGTGCCCTGAGGAGCGCTGAAAAACTGTTTTTT. It encodes CASSALRSAEKLFF.